This T cell receptor beta chain appears in the sequencing data of a study of T-cell reconstitution after alpha-beta-depleted transplantation in children. Unique molecular identifiers were incorporated when the TCRbeta library was constructed. TCRdb analysed the PCR reads with MiXCR anew, one entry per CDR3 protein. This table holds a few hundred thousand distinct CDR3 sequences, approximately 9.7% found once. The table lists this clonotype with many counts. Germline assignment: CDR1 LGHDT and CDR2 YNNKEL (reference sequence). The V and J ends lost 4 bases and 5 bases, in that order; junction bases with no gene match: 7. The CDR3 length is 14 residues.

Sequenced here: PBMCs from the stem cell graft donor, sampled from the stem cell graft. This chain links TRBV3-1 with TRBJ2-7; 8 nucleotides align to TRBD2. This receptor was identified in a human donor who donated a stem cell graft to a child with SCID. CDR3 in amino acids: CASSRRGGEDEQYF. The CDR3 region has the DNA TGTGCCAGCAGCCGCCGGGGGGGGGAAGACGAGCAGTACTTC.